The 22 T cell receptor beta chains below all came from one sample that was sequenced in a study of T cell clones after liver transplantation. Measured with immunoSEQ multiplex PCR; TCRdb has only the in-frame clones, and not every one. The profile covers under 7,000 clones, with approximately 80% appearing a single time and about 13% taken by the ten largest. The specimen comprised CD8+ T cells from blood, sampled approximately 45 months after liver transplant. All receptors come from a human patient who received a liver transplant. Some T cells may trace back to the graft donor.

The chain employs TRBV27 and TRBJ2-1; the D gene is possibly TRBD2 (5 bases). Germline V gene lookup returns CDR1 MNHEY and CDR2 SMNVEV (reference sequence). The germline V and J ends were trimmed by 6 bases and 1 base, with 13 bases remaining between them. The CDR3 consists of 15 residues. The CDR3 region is CASRTWESSYNEQFF. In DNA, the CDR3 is TGTGCCAGCAGGACCTGGGAGTCGTCCTACAATGAGCAGTTCTTC.

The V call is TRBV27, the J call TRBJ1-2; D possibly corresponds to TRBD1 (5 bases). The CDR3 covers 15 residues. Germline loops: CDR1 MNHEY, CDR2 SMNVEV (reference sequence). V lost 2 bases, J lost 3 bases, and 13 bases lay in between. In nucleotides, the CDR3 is TGTGCCAGCAGTTTAGGGGCAGGGCCGGACTATGGCTACACCTTC. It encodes CASSLGAGPDYGYTF.

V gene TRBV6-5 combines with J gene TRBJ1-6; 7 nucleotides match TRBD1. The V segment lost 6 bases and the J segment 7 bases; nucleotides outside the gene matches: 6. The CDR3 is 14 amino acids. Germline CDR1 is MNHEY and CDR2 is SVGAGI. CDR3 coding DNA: TGTGCCAGCAGGCTAAGGGGGCCGAATTCACCCCTCCACTTT. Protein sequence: CASRLRGPNSPLHF.

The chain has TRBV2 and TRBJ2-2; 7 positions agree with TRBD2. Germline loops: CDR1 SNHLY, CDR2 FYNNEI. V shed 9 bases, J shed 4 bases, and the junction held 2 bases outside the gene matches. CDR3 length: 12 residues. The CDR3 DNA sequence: TGTGCCAGACCTAGCGGCACCGGGGAGCTGTTTTTT. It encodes CARPSGTGELFF. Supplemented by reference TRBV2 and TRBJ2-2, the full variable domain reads EPEVTQTPSHQVTQMGQEVILRCVPISNHLYFYWYRQILGQKVEFLVSFYNNEISEKSEIFDDQFSVERPDGSNFTLKIRSTKLEDSAMYFCARPSGTGELFFGEGSRLTVL.

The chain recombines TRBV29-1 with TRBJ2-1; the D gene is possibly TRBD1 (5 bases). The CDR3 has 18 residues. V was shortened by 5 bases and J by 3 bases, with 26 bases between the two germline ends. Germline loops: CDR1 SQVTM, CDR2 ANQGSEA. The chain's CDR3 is CSVPVRIRAGSRYNEQFF. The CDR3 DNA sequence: TGCAGCGTTCCCGTCAGGATTCGGGCAGGGTCTCGCTACAATGAGCAGTTCTTC.

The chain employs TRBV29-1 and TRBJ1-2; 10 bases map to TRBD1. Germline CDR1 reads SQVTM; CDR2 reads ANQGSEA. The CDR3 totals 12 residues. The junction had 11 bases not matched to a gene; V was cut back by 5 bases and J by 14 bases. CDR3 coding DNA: TGCAGCGTTCTTCCGGGACAGGGGACGAATACCTTC. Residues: CSVLPGQGTNTF.

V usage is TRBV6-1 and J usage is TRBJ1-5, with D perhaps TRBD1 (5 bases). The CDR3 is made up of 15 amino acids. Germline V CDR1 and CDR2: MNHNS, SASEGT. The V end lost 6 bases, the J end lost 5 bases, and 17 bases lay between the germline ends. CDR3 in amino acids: CASSDEGISYQPQHF. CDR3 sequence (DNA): TGTGCCAGCAGCGACGAGGGGATCTCTTATCAGCCCCAGCATTTT.

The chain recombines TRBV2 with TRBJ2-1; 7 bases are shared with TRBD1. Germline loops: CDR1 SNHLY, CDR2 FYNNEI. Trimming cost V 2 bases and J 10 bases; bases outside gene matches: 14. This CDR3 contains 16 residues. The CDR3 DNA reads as TGTGCCAGCAGTGAAAGGGGGCCTTTGCAGGTGGACGAGCAGTTCTTC. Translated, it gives CASSERGPLQVDEQFF.

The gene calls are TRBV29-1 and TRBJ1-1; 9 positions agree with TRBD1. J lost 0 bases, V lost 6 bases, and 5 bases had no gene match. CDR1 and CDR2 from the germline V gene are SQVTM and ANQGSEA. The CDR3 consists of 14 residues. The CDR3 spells CSVTGTGMNTEAFF. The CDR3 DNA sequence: TGCAGCGTAACGGGGACAGGGATGAACACTGAAGCTTTCTTT. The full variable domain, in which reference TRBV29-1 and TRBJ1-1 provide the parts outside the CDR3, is SAVISQKPSRDICQRGTSLTIQCQVDSQVTMMFWYRQQPGQSLTLIATANQGSEATYESGFVIDKFPISRPNLTFSTLTVSNMSPEDSSIYLCSVTGTGMNTEAFFGQGTRLTVV.

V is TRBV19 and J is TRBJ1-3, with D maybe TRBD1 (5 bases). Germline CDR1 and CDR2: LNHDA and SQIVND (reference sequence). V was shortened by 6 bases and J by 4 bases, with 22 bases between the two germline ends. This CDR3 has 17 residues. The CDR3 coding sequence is TGTGCCAGTAGCGCCCGGGACGGCGCATTTAAGGGAAACACCATATATTTT. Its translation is CASSARDGAFKGNTIYF.

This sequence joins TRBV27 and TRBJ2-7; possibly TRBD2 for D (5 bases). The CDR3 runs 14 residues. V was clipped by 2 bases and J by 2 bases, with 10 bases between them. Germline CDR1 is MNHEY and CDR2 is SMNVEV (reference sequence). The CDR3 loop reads CASSLAGITYEQYF. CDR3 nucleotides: TGTGCCAGCAGTTTAGCGGGTATTACCTACGAGCAGTACTTC.

The CDR3 sequence is CASSSGPDYEQYF. DNA for the CDR3: TGTGCCAGCAGTTCCGGACCCGACTACGAGCAGTACTTC. The chain joins TRBV27 to TRBJ2-7; D remains unclear. Between the trimmed V and J ends, which lost 4 bases and 3 bases, there was a span of 10 bases. The CDR3 length is 13 residues. Germline lookup yields CDR1 MNHEY and CDR2 SMNVEV (reference sequence).

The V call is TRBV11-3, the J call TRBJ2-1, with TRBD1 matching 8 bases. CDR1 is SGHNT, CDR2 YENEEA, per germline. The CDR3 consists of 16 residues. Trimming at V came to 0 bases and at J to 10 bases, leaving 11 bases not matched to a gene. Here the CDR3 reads CASSLDPRGPVGEQFF. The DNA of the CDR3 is TGTGCCAGCAGCTTAGATCCCAGGGGGCCGGTGGGGGAGCAGTTCTTC.

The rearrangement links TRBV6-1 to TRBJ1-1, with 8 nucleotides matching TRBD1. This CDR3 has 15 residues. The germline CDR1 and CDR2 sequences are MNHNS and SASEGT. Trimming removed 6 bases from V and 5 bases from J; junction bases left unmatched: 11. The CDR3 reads CASSPLQGAWTEAFF. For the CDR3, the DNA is TGTGCCAGCAGCCCTCTTCAGGGGGCTTGGACTGAAGCTTTCTTT.

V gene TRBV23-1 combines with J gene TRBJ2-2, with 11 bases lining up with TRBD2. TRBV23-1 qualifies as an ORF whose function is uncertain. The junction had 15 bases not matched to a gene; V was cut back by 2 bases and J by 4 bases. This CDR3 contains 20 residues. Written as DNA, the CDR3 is TGCGCCAGCAGTCAACCAGGGACCCGTAGCGGGAGGGCCGGCACCGGGGAGCTGTTTTTT. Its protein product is CASSQPGTRSGRAGTGELFF.

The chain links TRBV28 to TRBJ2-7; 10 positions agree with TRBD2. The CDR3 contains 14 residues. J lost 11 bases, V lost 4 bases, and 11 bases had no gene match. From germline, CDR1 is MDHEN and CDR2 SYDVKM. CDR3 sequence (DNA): TGTGCCAGCAGTTCCAGGCTAGCGGGAGCAAGGGAGTACTTC. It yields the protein CASSSRLAGAREYF. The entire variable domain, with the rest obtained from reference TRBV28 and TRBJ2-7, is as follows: DVKVTQSSRYLVKRTGEKVFLECVQDMDHENMFWYRQDPGLGLRLIYFSYDVKMKEKGDIPEGYSVSREKKERFSLILESASTNQTSMYLCASSSRLAGAREYFGPGTRLTVT.

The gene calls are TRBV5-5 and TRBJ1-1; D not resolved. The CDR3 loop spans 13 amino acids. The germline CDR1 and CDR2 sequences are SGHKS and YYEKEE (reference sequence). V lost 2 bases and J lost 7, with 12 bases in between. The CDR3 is CASSFPTGSEAFF. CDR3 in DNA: TGTGCCAGCAGCTTCCCGACCGGGAGTGAAGCTTTCTTT.

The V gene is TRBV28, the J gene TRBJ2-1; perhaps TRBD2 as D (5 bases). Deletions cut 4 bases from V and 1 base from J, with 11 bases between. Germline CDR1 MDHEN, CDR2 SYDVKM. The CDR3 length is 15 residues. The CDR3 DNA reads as TGTGCCAGCAGTTGGCGAGGGCTTTCCTACAATGAGCAGTTCTTC. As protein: CASSWRGLSYNEQFF.

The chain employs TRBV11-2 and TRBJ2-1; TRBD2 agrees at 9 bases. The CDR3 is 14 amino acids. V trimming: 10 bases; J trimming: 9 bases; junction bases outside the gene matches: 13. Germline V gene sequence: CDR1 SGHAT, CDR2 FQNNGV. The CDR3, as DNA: TGTGCCACCACTGCGCTAGCGGGGAGCGGTGAGCAGTTCTTC. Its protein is CATTALAGSGEQFF.

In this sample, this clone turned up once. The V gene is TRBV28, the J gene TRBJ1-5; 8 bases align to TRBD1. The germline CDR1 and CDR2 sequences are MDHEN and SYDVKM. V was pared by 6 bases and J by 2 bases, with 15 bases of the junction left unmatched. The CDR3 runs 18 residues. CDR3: CASSRLWGQVEGNQPQHF. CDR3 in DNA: TGTGCCAGCAGCCGCCTATGGGGACAGGTTGAGGGCAATCAGCCCCAGCATTTT.

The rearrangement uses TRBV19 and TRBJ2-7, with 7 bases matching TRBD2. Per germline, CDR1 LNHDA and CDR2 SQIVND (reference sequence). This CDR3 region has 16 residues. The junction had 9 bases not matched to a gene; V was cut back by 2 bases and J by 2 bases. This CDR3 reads CASSIRGGEAPYEQYF. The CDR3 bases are TGTGCCAGTAGTATAAGGGGAGGGGAGGCCCCCTACGAGCAGTACTTC.

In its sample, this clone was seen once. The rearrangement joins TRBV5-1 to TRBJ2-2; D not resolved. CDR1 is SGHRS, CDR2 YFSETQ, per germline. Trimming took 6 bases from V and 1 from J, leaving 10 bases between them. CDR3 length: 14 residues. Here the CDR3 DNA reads TGCGCCAGCACACCATACTTGAACACCGGGGAGCTGTTTTTT. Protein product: CASTPYLNTGELFF.